The rows below give T cell receptor beta chains drawn from one sample of a study of cytomegalovirus exposure and HLA in healthy donors. Profiled with immunoSEQ multiplex PCR; TCRdb holds only in-frame clones, not every one. The sample shows approximately 100,000 clones, 60% to 75% of them seen only once. The specimen sequenced was PBMCs. These receptors all come from a female donor in good health and CMV-seronegative. CDR3s include the opening cysteine and the closing phenylalanine or tryptophan. D genes are given only for firm matches. Some rows have no size entry. The others give once, few or many, or a class for an expanded clone.

d_gene	v_gene	abundance	j_gene	CDR3nt	CDR3aa
TRBD2	TRBV5-6	NA	TRBJ2-5	TGTGCCAGCAGCTTGGTGGTGGGACTAGCGGTTCAGGGCGAGACCCAGTACTTC	CASSLVVGLAVQGETQYF
TRBD1	TRBV10-3	NA	TRBJ2-5	TGCGCCATCGGACAGGCCTCCCAAGAGACCCAGTACTTC	CAIGQASQETQYF
TRBD1	TRBV6-4	NA	TRBJ1-2	TGTGCCAGCAGTGACTCCGGACAGGACATCTATGGCTACACCTTC	CASSDSGQDIYGYTF
NA	TRBV10-3	NA	TRBJ1-1	TGTGCCATCAGTGAGCCCATCCTGAACACTGAAGCTTTCTTT	CAISEPILNTEAFF
NA	TRBV4-2	NA	TRBJ2-1	TGTGCCAGCAGCCGAGCGGAGAGCTCCTACAATGAGCAGTTCTTC	CASSRAESSYNEQFF
NA	TRBV4-2	many	TRBJ2-3	TGTGCCAGCAGCCCCTCCGGACTCGCACCGGGAGCAGATACGCAGTATTTT	CASSPSGLAPGADTQYF
TRBD2	TRBV5-4	NA	TRBJ2-5	TGTGCCAGCAGCTCAAACGGACTAGCGGGGAAAGAGACCCAGTACTTC	CASSSNGLAGKETQYF
TRBD1	TRBV19	NA	TRBJ1-2	TGTGCCAGTAGTATAGGACAGGGTTTCCGGGATGGCTACACCTTC	CASSIGQGFRDGYTF
NA	TRBV6-1	NA	TRBJ1-1	TGTGCCAGCAGGCAGGGGTGGAACACTGAAGCTTTCTTT	CASRQGWNTEAFF
TRBD2	TRBV7-8	NA	TRBJ2-1	TGTGCCAGCAGCCGGACTAGCGGGGGGTACAATGAGCAGTTCTTC	CASSRTSGGYNEQFF
NA	TRBV5-1	NA	TRBJ1-1	TGCGCCAGCAGCTTGGAACCGGGTACCATGAACACTGAAGCTTTCTTT	CASSLEPGTMNTEAFF
NA	TRBV7-8	few	TRBJ1-5	TGTGCCAGCAGCATCGGCTCGGGTAATCAGCCCCAGCATTTT	CASSIGSGNQPQHF
TRBD2	TRBV15	NA	TRBJ2-7	TGTGCCACCTCCCTAGCGGGGGGGCACGAGCAGTACTTC	CATSLAGGHEQYF
NA	TRBV11-2	NA	TRBJ1-1	TGTGCCAGCAGCTTAGGCCTCGGGGGCACTGAAGCTTTCTTT	CASSLGLGGTEAFF